Presented here are 7 T cell receptor beta chains from one specimen sequenced in a study of T cell clonality in common variable immunodeficiency. Clones were read by immunoSEQ multiplex PCR, and TCRdb kept only the in-frame ones, dropping some. Sampling found tens of thousands of clones, none seen once. Sequenced material: peripheral blood mononuclear cells. These receptors came from a person aged 18-69 years in good health.

As concerns this clone: The CDR3 end lies 3 residues beyond the end of the read and is filled in from the germline J gene. The rearrangement joins TRBV19 to TRBJ2-3; 9 bases fit TRBD1. CDR3 size: 16 residues. Germline V CDR1 and CDR2: LNHDA, SQIVND (reference sequence). CDR3 DNA (partial): TGTGCCAGTAGTATAGGAACCACAGGGGGCGGGCAGCCG. The encoded protein is CASSIGTTGGGQP. The entire CDR3 sequence reads CASSIGTTGGGQPQYF.

This clone was observed a handful of times. The sequenced fragment ends 3 residues before the CDR3 boundary, so the rest is inferred from the germline J gene. J is TRBJ1-6 and V is TRBV11-2; possible D gene TRBD1, 6 bases. Trimming stripped 3 bases from V and 6 bases from J, with 9 bases between. From germline, CDR1 is SGHAT and CDR2 FQNNGV. This CDR3 region has 14 residues. The sequenced part of the CDR3 DNA is TGTGCCAGCAGCTTTCAGGGGTCTAATTCACCC. Protein product: CASSFQGSNSP. The whole CDR3 protein is CASSFQGSNSPLHF.

A remark on this clone: Coverage ceases 3 residues before the CDR3 finishes, and the germline J gene fills in the end. This sequence joins TRBV20-1 and TRBJ2-7, with 8 bases matching TRBD2. CDR3 length: 16 residues. Losses at the gene ends were 5 bases for V and 6 bases for J; bases not matched to a gene: 18. Germline-derived CDR1 and CDR2 are DFQATT and SNEGSKA (reference sequence). CDR3 DNA (partial): TGCAGTGCTGGCCCGGGACTAGGGGTCGGAACCCTCGAG. It yields the protein CSAGPGLGVGTLE. The full CDR3 protein is CSAGPGLGVGTLEQYF.

This clone appeared many times. The read stops 3 residues short of the end of the CDR3; the missing end is completed from the germline J gene. This chain links TRBV7-2 with TRBJ1-2, with D tentatively TRBD1 (6 bases). Germline CDR1 SGHTA, CDR2 FQGNSA. The CDR3 sequence is 13 residues long. The CDR3 bases that were read are TGTGCCAGCAGCTCACGGGACATCCGGGGC. Translation gives CASSSRDIRG. The entire CDR3 reads CASSSRDIRGYTF.

Comment on this clone: The read finishes 3 residues shy of the CDR3 end, and the germline J gene is used to complete it. The chain has TRBV19 and TRBJ2-1; the D gene is possibly TRBD2 (6 bases). V lost 8 bases and J 0 bases, leaving 14 bases between the germline ends. The germline CDR1 and CDR2 sequences are LNHDA and SQIVND (reference sequence). There are 15 residues in the CDR3. The part of the CDR3 DNA that was read is TGTGCCAGTCCCCCCGTCGGGGGCTCCTACAATGAG. The encoded protein is CASPPVGGSYNE. From start to end, the CDR3 is CASPPVGGSYNEQFF.

For this clone: The read terminates 3 residues ahead of where the CDR3 ends, so the germline J gene completes it. The chain uses TRBV5-4 and TRBJ1-6; 8 nucleotides line up with TRBD1. CDR1 and CDR2 (germline): SGHNT, YYREEE (reference sequence). CDR3 length: 15 amino acids. Trimming took 10 bases from V and 8 from J; bases not matched to a gene: 14. The CDR3 loop reads CAYRQGNPLDSPLHF. Incomplete CDR3 DNA: TGTGCCTACCGACAGGGGAACCCCCTCGATTCACCC.

This clone was observed a few times. The read terminates 3 residues before the CDR3 end, so the remaining end is supplied by the germline J gene. The chain combines TRBV20-1 with TRBJ1-6; 7 nucleotides line up with TRBD1. This CDR3 is 15 amino acids long. Trimming took 0 bases from V and 6 from J; bases not matched to a gene: 5. Germline V gene lookup returns CDR1 DFQATT and CDR2 SNEGSKA (reference sequence). CDR3 DNA (partial): TGCAGTGCTAGAGAGTACAGGGGTCCTAATTCACCC. This sequence encodes CSAREYRGPNSP. Given in full, the CDR3 is CSAREYRGPNSPLHF.